This T cell receptor (beta chain) emerged from a study of CXCR3-negative and CXCR3-positive naive CD8 T cells. On the study more broadly: Roughly 1.5 +/- 0.3 million TRB reads came from each library, giving about 130 million in total. Study-wide findings and caveats: For memory CD8+ cells diversity was much lower, but both naive subsets had comparably high diversity. The study found that naive CXCR3-negative and CXCR3-positive cells shared TRBV-TRBJ usage, while memory cells differed.

This CDR3 comprises 13 residues. CDR1 WNHNN and CDR2 SYGVQD come from the germline V gene (reference sequence). Via 5' RACE with UMI labels, TRB cDNA libraries were prepared. Reanalyzing the 5' RACE reads, TCRdb keeps one entry per CDR3 protein, without DNA. The listing records 45,000 to 75,000 distinct CDR3 sequences. Remarks on this clonotype: The antigen is unknown.

The sequence came from a human donor in good health. Some clones in this sample may be carry-over from other donors' samples. Sequencing used naive CXCR3- CD8+ T cells from blood. Indicated subset: CD45RO-CCR7+CD27+CD95- naive CD8+ T cells lacking CXCR3 (TNR3-). This rearrangement joins TRBV10-1 to TRBJ1-5; checking the TCRdb D call of TRBD1 is not possible without DNA. The CDR3 sequence is CASSNPFCTLRSF.